The entry below gives a single T cell receptor beta chain sequence along with its context. Trimming stripped 0 bases from V and 5 bases from J, with 13 bases between. In germline, CDR1 is LNHNV, CDR2 YYDKDF (reference sequence). This CDR3 spans 15 amino acids. These data belong to a study of cytomegalovirus exposure and HLA in healthy donors. PCR primers comprised 60 Vbeta and 13 Jbeta primers. The method was immunoSEQ multiplex PCR; TCRdb's version includes in-frame clones alone and lacks a portion of them. The repertoire holds 150,000 to 200,000 clones, around 79% seen once, with about 1.6% in the top ten.

The rearrangement links TRBV15 to TRBJ1-1; D is possibly TRBD1 (5 bases). The sequencing sample was made of PBMCs. This TCR was sampled from a woman aged 45-60 years in good health and CMV-seronegative. CDR3 in amino acids: CATSRDLGQGTEAFF. CDR3 nucleotide sequence: TGTGCCACCAGCAGAGATCTGGGGCAAGGTACTGAAGCTTTCTTT.